These 26 T cell receptor beta chains share one sample of origin, sequenced in a study of shared clonotypes between healthy human individuals. Profiled with immunoSEQ multiplex PCR; TCRdb holds only in-frame clones, not every one. The table has 600,000 to 750,000 clones, roughly 78% seen once. Sequenced: memory CD4+ T cells sorted from blood. As to subset: CD45RA-negative fraction. The receptor source for this set is a woman aged 25 to 39 in good health.

The genes are TRBV7-8 and TRBJ1-5; possible D gene TRBD1, 5 bases. The V gene lost 5 bases and the J gene lost 7 bases, with 15 bases spanning the gap. The CDR3 is made up of 14 amino acids. CDR1 is SGHVS, CDR2 FQNEAQ, per germline. CDR3 nucleotide sequence: TGTGCCAGCAGCCCCCAGGGTATCCAGCAGCCCCAGCATTTT. Encoded protein: CASSPQGIQQPQHF.

The V and J genes are TRBV10-3 and TRBJ2-7; no clear D gene. V lost 2 bases to trimming and J lost 3 bases, with 11 bases between them. This CDR3 region has 14 residues. Germline loops: CDR1 ENHRY, CDR2 SYGVKD. As DNA, the CDR3 is TGTGCCATCAGTGAGCTACTCGAAGGCTACGAGCAGTACTTC. Amino acid sequence: CAISELLEGYEQYF.

The rearrangement uses TRBV5-1 and TRBJ2-7; 8 positions agree with TRBD2. Germline V gene sequence: CDR1 SGHRS, CDR2 YFSETQ. The V gene end was trimmed by 5 bases and the J gene end by 2 bases; junction bases not matched to a gene: 9. The CDR3 runs 15 residues. The CDR3 loop reads CASRLALAETYEQYF. The CDR3 DNA sequence: TGCGCCAGCAGACTGGCACTAGCGGAGACCTACGAGCAGTACTTC.

The V gene is TRBV27, the J gene TRBJ2-7; TRBD1 matches at 7 bases. The ends lost 4 bases at V and 2 bases at J; junction bases unmatched: 5. The CDR3 spans 14 residues. Germline-derived CDR1 and CDR2 are MNHEY and SMNVEV (reference sequence). CDR3 amino acids: CASSWTGATYEQYF. DNA for the CDR3: TGTGCCAGCAGTTGGACAGGCGCAACCTACGAGCAGTACTTC.

This clone was detected only a few times. J is TRBJ1-2 and V is TRBV10-1; D remains ambiguous. This CDR3 is built from 13 residues. CDR1 WNHNN and CDR2 SYGVQD come from the germline V gene (reference sequence). V lost 0 bases, J lost 7 bases, and 9 bases lay in between. The CDR3 DNA reads as TGCGCCAGCAGTGAGTCGAGGAGGGCTGGCTACACCTTC. This codes for CASSESRRAGYTF.

J is TRBJ2-1 and V is TRBV6-4; 12 positions agree with TRBD2. CDR1 and CDR2 (germline): MRHNA, SNTAGT. This CDR3 spans 15 amino acids. V lost 3 bases to trimming and J lost 8 bases; unmatched junction nucleotides: 5. The CDR3 spells CASSETSGSLDEQFF. The CDR3 bases are TGTGCCAGCAGTGAGACTAGCGGGAGTTTGGATGAGCAGTTCTTC.

This clone is a singleton in its sample. This rearrangement joins TRBV28 to TRBJ1-1; the D gene is possibly TRBD1 (5 bases). The CDR3 is 15 residues long. Per germline, CDR1 MDHEN and CDR2 SYDVKM. Trimming cost V 6 bases and J 10 bases, with 24 bases left between them. In nucleotides, the CDR3 is TGTGCCAGCAGCCTCCCGGCGAGGGGCGCCTTAGGAGCTTTCTTT. Its protein is CASSLPARGALGAFF.

This clone was recorded only once. The V gene is TRBV19, the J gene TRBJ2-7, with no clear D. The germline V and J ends were trimmed by 3 bases and 5 bases, with 11 bases remaining between them. In germline, CDR1 is LNHDA, CDR2 SQIVND (reference sequence). This CDR3 region has 13 residues. The CDR3 loop is CASSIEVGHEQYF. DNA of the CDR3: TGTGCCAGTAGTATCGAAGTCGGACACGAGCAGTACTTC. Filled out from reference TRBV19 and TRBJ2-7, the complete variable domain reads DGGITQSPKYLFRKEGQNVTLSCEQNLNHDAMYWYRQDPGQGLRLIYYSQIVNDFQKGDIAEGYSVSREKKESFPLTVTSAQKNPTAFYLCASSIEVGHEQYFGPGTRLTVT.

CDR3 coding DNA: TGTGCCAGTACGGAGGGGACGAACACCGGGGAGCTGTTTTTT. It is translated as CASTEGTNTGELFF. The V call is TRBV28, the J call TRBJ2-2, with a tentative D call TRBD2 (6 bases). The germline V gene has CDR1 MDHEN and CDR2 SYDVKM. The CDR3 has 14 residues. Trimming stripped 9 bases from V and 0 bases from J, with 11 bases between.

The chain has TRBV19 and TRBJ2-5; no clear D. This CDR3 has 14 amino acids. Trimming removed 8 bases at V and 4 bases at J, with 17 bases between. Germline CDR1 and CDR2: LNHDA and SQIVND (reference sequence). In DNA form, the CDR3 reads TGTGCCAGTGGCCCTGTGTCTACGGCAGAGACCCAGTACTTC. As protein: CASGPVSTAETQYF.

V gene TRBV28 combines with J gene TRBJ1-2; D not certain. Germline-derived CDR1 and CDR2 are MDHEN and SYDVKM. The CDR3 totals 13 residues. V was clipped by 3 bases and J by 3 bases, with 8 bases between them. CDR3 loop: CASSFELDYGYTF. DNA of the CDR3: TGTGCCAGCAGTTTTGAATTGGACTATGGCTACACCTTC.

This clone has a single count. The chain links TRBV19 to TRBJ2-1; 14 positions match TRBD2. Germline trimming cut 3 bases from V and 5 bases from J; bases unmatched to any gene: 9. The CDR3 is 18 residues long. Germline CDR1 LNHDA, CDR2 SQIVND (reference sequence). The CDR3 loop is CASSISARLAGGDNEQFF. The CDR3 nucleotides are TGTGCCAGTAGTATTTCCGCTAGACTAGCGGGAGGGGACAATGAGCAGTTCTTC.

The chain carries TRBV6-6 and TRBJ1-4, with D possibly being TRBD1 (6 bases). This CDR3 contains 14 residues. Germline-derived CDR1 and CDR2 are MNHNY and SVGAGI (reference sequence). Trimming stripped 7 bases from V and 7 bases from J, with 16 bases between. The CDR3 here is CASNDRQEGEKLFF. The DNA for the CDR3 is TGTGCCAGCAACGACAGACAGGAAGGTGAAAAACTGTTTTTT.

The J gene is TRBJ2-7, the V gene TRBV30; D assignment may be TRBD1 or TRBD2 (5 bases each). The germline gives CDR1 GTSNPN, CDR2 SVGIG (reference sequence). The V gene lost 6 bases and the J gene lost 6 bases, with 18 bases spanning the gap. The CDR3 totals 13 residues. This CDR3 is CACSPGTLLEQYF. The CDR3 DNA reads as TGTGCCTGTTCCCCCGGGACCCTGCTCGAGCAGTACTTC.

Concerning this clone itself: A read error may produce the germline difference seen at one junction end. The rearrangement joins TRBV10-2 to TRBJ2-1; 8 bases are shared with TRBD2. The CDR3 consists of 17 residues. Germline loops: CDR1 WSHSY, CDR2 SAAADI. The CDR3 DNA is TGCGCCAGCAGGGAGTCTCCCTGGGGGACTAGGGCCAATGAGCAGTTCTTC. Protein product: CASRESPWGTRANEQFF.

This clone was seen a single time. The rearrangement joins TRBV29-1 to TRBJ2-1; 10 bases are shared with TRBD2. V lost 7 bases, J lost 4 bases, and 7 bases stayed unmatched. This CDR3 region has 14 residues. Germline V gives CDR1 SQVTM, CDR2 ANQGSEA. The CDR3 DNA sequence: TGCAGCGGTAGACTAGCGGGCGTTTACAATGAGCAGTTCTTC. Amino acids: CSGRLAGVYNEQFF.

Details on this clone: This sample also contains other DNA sequences that code for the same CDR3. The chain joins TRBV5-1 to TRBJ2-7, with D possibly TRBD1 on 6 matching bases. The germline V and J ends were trimmed by 0 bases and 0 bases, with 10 bases remaining between them. There are 15 residues in the CDR3. Germline V lookup: CDR1 SGHRS, CDR2 YFSETQ. CDR3 DNA sequence: TGCGCCAGCAGCTTGGCTATGGACAGCTCCTACGAGCAGTACTTC. This codes for CASSLAMDSSYEQYF.

The chain uses TRBV7-9 and TRBJ2-7; D unclear. The germline V gene encodes CDR1 SEHNR and CDR2 FQNEAQ (reference sequence). V lost 2 bases and J 3 bases, leaving 14 bases between the germline ends. This CDR3 contains 15 residues. DNA for the CDR3: TGTGCCAGCAGCTTAAACAACATTGGCAGCTACGAGCAGTACTTC. This translates into CASSLNNIGSYEQYF.

This chain joins TRBV6-6 and TRBJ2-2, with TRBD2 as a possible D gene (5 bases). The germline V gene encodes CDR1 MNHNY and CDR2 SVGAGI (reference sequence). This CDR3 has 13 amino acids. V was clipped by 5 bases and J by 5 bases, with 9 bases between them. Here the CDR3 DNA reads TGTGCCAGCAGTCGAGGACTGACCGGGGAGCTGTTTTTT. It is translated as CASSRGLTGELFF.

The gene calls are TRBV9 and TRBJ1-2; possible D gene TRBD1, 5 bases. The length of the CDR3 is 13 residues. V was shortened by 4 bases and J by 3 bases, with 10 bases between the two germline ends. Germline lookup yields CDR1 SGDLS and CDR2 YYNGEE. The DNA of the CDR3 is TGTGCCAGCAGCACGGACAAACACTATGGCTACACCTTC. Translated: CASSTDKHYGYTF.

The chain has TRBV6-1 and TRBJ2-5; 12 bases align to TRBD2. The CDR3 consists of 16 residues. V lost 4 bases to trimming and J lost 5 bases; unmatched junction nucleotides: 8. Germline values: CDR1 MNHNS, CDR2 SASEGT. This CDR3 is CASSVDRLAGVETQYF. The CDR3 DNA sequence: TGTGCCAGCAGTGTGGACCGACTAGCGGGAGTGGAGACCCAGTACTTC.

This clone showed up just once. This CDR3 is also generated by other DNA sequences in the sample. CDR3 residues: CASSFSGRDTDTQYF. In nucleotides, the CDR3 is TGCGCCAGCAGCTTCAGCGGGAGAGACACAGATACGCAGTATTTT. V usage is TRBV5-1 and J usage is TRBJ2-3, with 8 nucleotides matching TRBD2. Per germline, CDR1 SGHRS and CDR2 YFSETQ. Losses at the gene ends were 2 bases for V and 2 bases for J; bases not matched to a gene: 4. The CDR3 is 15 residues long.

The table lists this clone with a few counts. The chain uses TRBV30 and TRBJ1-1; D is ambiguous. The length of the CDR3 is 13 residues. Deletions cut 1 base from V and 4 bases from J, with 10 bases between. CDR1 GTSNPN and CDR2 SVGIG come from the germline V gene (reference sequence). The CDR3 bases are TGTGCCTGGAGTGAAAGGCAGCCCACTGAAGCTTTCTTT. Translating it yields CAWSERQPTEAFF.

This chain links TRBV28 with TRBJ1-5; maybe TRBD1 (5 bases). CDR3 length: 16 residues. V was shortened by 6 bases and J by 6 bases, with 21 bases between the two germline ends. CDR1 and CDR2 (germline): MDHEN, SYDVKM. This CDR3 reads CASRLNRRGVGQPQHF. CDR3 nucleotide sequence: TGTGCCAGCAGATTAAACAGAAGGGGCGTGGGTCAGCCCCAGCATTTT.

The rearrangement links TRBV5-1 to TRBJ2-3, with 7 bases fitting TRBD2. Germline loops: CDR1 SGHRS, CDR2 YFSETQ. This CDR3 spans 17 amino acids. Germline trimming cut 0 bases from V and 3 bases from J; bases unmatched to any gene: 10. The CDR3 sequence: CASSLGMGGRVTDTQYF. Here the CDR3 DNA reads TGCGCCAGCAGCTTGGGAATGGGCGGGAGAGTTACAGATACGCAGTATTTT.

V is TRBV19 and J is TRBJ2-1, with TRBD2 matching 10 bases. Trimming cost V 4 bases and J 0 bases; bases outside gene matches: 3. Germline values: CDR1 LNHDA, CDR2 SQIVND (reference sequence). The CDR3 has 16 amino acids. The CDR3 DNA is TGTGCCAGTAGTAGCAAGCGGGGGGGCTCCTACAATGAGCAGTTCTTC. Translation gives CASSSKRGGSYNEQFF.